This T cell receptor (beta chain) is drawn from a study of cytomegalovirus exposure and HLA in healthy donors. Study-level results: Confirmation was obtained in vitro that a few CMV-associated chains are specific for CMV antigens. Subsequent analysis of the 110 or so validation repertoires found a tendency for first-cohort TCR clusters to co-occur.

Repertoires were generated with immunoSEQ multiplex PCR, while TCRdb's copy carries only in-frame clones and drops some. The table records about 200,000 clones, approximately 82% of them present only once. V lost 7 bases and J 2 bases, leaving 17 bases between the germline ends. Germline V lookup: CDR1 MNHEY, CDR2 SVGAGI. The CDR3 has 15 residues. Concerning this clone: The antigen remains unidentified.

Sequenced input: PBMCs. The V gene is TRBV6-5, the J gene TRBJ1-1; a weak D match, TRBD1 (6 bases). This TCR came from a woman in her twenties or thirties in good health and CMV-seropositive. The CDR3 reads CASTGPGQRNTEAFF. The CDR3 nucleotides read TGTGCCAGCACCGGGCCCGGACAGAGAAACACTGAAGCTTTCTTT.